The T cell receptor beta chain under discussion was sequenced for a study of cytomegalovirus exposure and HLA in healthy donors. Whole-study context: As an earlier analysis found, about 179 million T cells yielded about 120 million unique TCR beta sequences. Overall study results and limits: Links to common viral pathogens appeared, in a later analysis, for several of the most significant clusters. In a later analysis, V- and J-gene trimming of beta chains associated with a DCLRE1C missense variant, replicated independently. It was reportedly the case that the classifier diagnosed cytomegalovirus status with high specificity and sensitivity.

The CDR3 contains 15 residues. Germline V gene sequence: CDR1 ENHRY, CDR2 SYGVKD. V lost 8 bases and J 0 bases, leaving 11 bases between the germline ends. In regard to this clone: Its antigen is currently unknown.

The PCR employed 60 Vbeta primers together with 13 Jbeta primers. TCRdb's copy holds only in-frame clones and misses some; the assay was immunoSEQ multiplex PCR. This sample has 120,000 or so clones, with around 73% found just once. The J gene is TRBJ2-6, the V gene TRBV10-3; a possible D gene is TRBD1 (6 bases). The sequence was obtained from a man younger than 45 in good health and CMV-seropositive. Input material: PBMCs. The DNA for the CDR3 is TGTGCCATCGGGGGCAACAGCTCTGGGGCCAACGTCCTGACTTTC. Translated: CAIGGNSSGANVLTF.